The source of this T cell receptor (beta chain) is a study of blood T cell repertoires in COVID-19. Study background: Acute-phase and convalescent COVID-19 samples originated in the United States, Italy and Spain.

Germline CDR1 SGHTA, CDR2 FQGTGA. This CDR3 has 18 residues. V lost 5 bases and J lost 5; bases outside the gene matches: 15. Some clones are missing from TCRdb's copy, which holds only in-frame ones; the method was immunoSEQ multiplex PCR. The sample has 200,000 to 250,000 clones; 84% are singletons. This clonotype originated in a man aged 50 to 60 with acute or convalescent COVID-19. The chain joins TRBV7-3 to TRBJ2-1, with 10 bases identical to TRBD2. Sequencing used peripheral blood. The CDR3 is CASSLTASGTSENNEQFF. The DNA of the CDR3 is TGTGCCAGCAGCCTCACAGCCTCCGGGACTAGCGAAAACAATGAGCAGTTCTTC.